The present TCR beta chain was sequenced within a study of PD-1 blockade in classical Hodgkin lymphoma. The ends were cut back, 2 bases at V and 0 bases at J, with 8 bases in the middle. CDR3 length: 15 amino acids. Germline assignment: CDR1 LGHNA and CDR2 YNFKEQ. Study-wide results and caveats: Baseline TCR diversity was reportedly lower in newly diagnosed patients than healthy donors. Complete responders started with a diversity level that resembled newly diagnosed patients at baseline. Nivolumab starters within 1 year of ASCT were excluded. While CD8+ TCR diversity did not rise significantly by C4D1, CD4+ TCR diversity did.

The time point here: cycle 4 day 1 (C4D1), after about 6 weeks of nivolumab. Each patient experienced a relapse that followed autologous stem cell transplantation, and brentuximab vedotin exposure varied. The sample holds a few counts of this clone. Its antigen is still unknown. This table comes from immunoSEQ multiplex PCR, and its TCRdb copy is limited to in-frame clones, with some not included. The table lists about 32,000 clones, roughly four fifths of them singletons. Sequences were derived from peripheral blood mononuclear cells (PBMCs), sampled before the fourth cycle of nivolumab. This TCR was recovered from a human donor with classical Hodgkin lymphoma. The chain is built from TRBV4-2 and TRBJ1-5, with unresolved D. The CDR3: CASSQPGVSNQPQHF. The DNA of the CDR3 is TGTGCCAGCAGCCAACCTGGGGTTAGCAATCAGCCCCAGCATTTT.